These T cell receptor beta chains were read from a single sample in a study of T cell responses to AZD1222 COVID-19 vaccine. Sequenced by immunoSEQ multiplex PCR; TCRdb stores in-frame clones only, minus some. The table has some 180,000 clones, approximately 88% seen once. The sample consisted of peripheral blood, taken 28 days after the second AZD1222 dose. The receptors stem from an adult who received the AZD1222 COVID-19 vaccine. Each CDR3 is given with its conserved first and last residue. D genes are given only for firm matches. Expanded clones are given a class, and other clones once, few, many or no size at all.

size,V,D,J,DNA,CDR3
NA,TRBV12-3/TRBV12-4,TRBD2,TRBJ2-4,TGTGCCAGCAGTTTAGCCTTGACTAGCTGGCAGTACTTC,CASSLALTSWQYF
NA,TRBV6-5,TRBD1,TRBJ1-2,TGTGCCAGCAGAAGGACAGGCTACTATGGCTACACCTTC,CASRRTGYYGYTF
NA,TRBV7-8,TRBD1,TRBJ2-2,TGTGCCAGCAGTCGGGACAGGGCGAACACCGGGGAGCTGTTTTTT,CASSRDRANTGELFF
NA,TRBV4-2,NA,TRBJ1-2,TGTGCCAGCAGCCAAGGTGGCAGACCTAACTATGGCTACACCTTC,CASSQGGRPNYGYTF
NA,TRBV3-1/TRBV3-2,NA,TRBJ2-7,TGTGCCAGCAGCCTTCTCGGCAGGGGCCACGAGCAGTACTTC,CASSLLGRGHEQYF
NA,TRBV25-1,NA,TRBJ2-7,TGTGCCAGCAGTGCAACTCTCTACGAGCAGTACTTC,CASSATLYEQYF
once,TRBV7-2,NA,TRBJ2-3,TGTGCCAGCAGCTTAGGAGGGGGGGCCGGAGATACGCAGTATTTT,CASSLGGGAGDTQYF
NA,TRBV10-3,TRBD1,TRBJ1-2,TGTGCCATCGCCCAGGGGGTAAACTATGGCTACACCTTC,CAIAQGVNYGYTF
few,TRBV5-4,NA,TRBJ2-3,TGTGCCAGCAGCTACGGCCCTGGTCGGCGGGGAGATACGCAGTATTTT,CASSYGPGRRGDTQYF
NA,TRBV5-1,NA,TRBJ2-7,TGCGCCAGCAGCTCCGAAGATTACAACCAGCAGTACTTC,CASSSEDYNQQYF
NA,TRBV5-1,TRBD1,TRBJ2-5,TGCGCCAGCAGCCCCGGGACAGACGTACAAGAGACCCAGTACTTC,CASSPGTDVQETQYF
once,TRBV5-8,NA,TRBJ1-4,TGTGCCAGCAGCTATGGGGGGCTGGGTGAAAAACTGTTTTTT,CASSYGGLGEKLFF
NA,TRBV5-8,TRBD2,TRBJ2-5,TGTGCCAGCAGCTTGGTACTAGCGGAGACCCAGTACTTC,CASSLVLAETQYF
NA,TRBV6-1,NA,TRBJ2-7,TGTGCCAGCAGTGAATGGAGCAGGGGCTACGAGCAGTACTTC,CASSEWSRGYEQYF
NA,TRBV2,NA,TRBJ2-3,TGTGCCAGCAATAACAGGGTTTTCACAGATACGCAGTATTTT,CASNNRVFTDTQYF
once,TRBV6-5,NA,TRBJ1-1,TGTGCCACCGCCCTAGAGGACGGGGCTGAAGCTTTCTTT,CATALEDGAEAFF
NA,TRBV4-1,TRBD1,TRBJ2-6,TGCGCCAGCAGCCAAGGTGACAGGGGGATGTGGGCCAACGTCCTGACTTTC,CASSQGDRGMWANVLTF
NA,TRBV19,NA,TRBJ2-7,TGTGCCAGTAGTATAGGCCCGACCGCGGGTGGGTACGAGCAGTACTTC,CASSIGPTAGGYEQYF
once,TRBV20-1,NA,TRBJ1-2,TGCAGTACGTCGAACTATGGCTACACCTTC,CSTSNYGYTF
NA,TRBV10-3,NA,TRBJ1-6,TGTGCCATCAGTGCGACCTCCGGCGGTTCACCCCTCCACTTT,CAISATSGGSPLHF
NA,TRBV3-1/TRBV3-2,TRBD2,TRBJ2-5,TGTGCCAGCAGCCATCTGGGGAGACTAGCGGGGGGCCAAGAGACCCAGTACTTC,CASSHLGRLAGGQETQYF
NA,TRBV2,NA,TRBJ2-7,TGTGCCAGCAGGGGCTACGAGCAGTACTTC,CASRGYEQYF
NA,TRBV19,NA,TRBJ2-5,TGTGCCAGCAGGGGGGCAGAGACCCAGTACTTC,CASRGAETQYF
NA,TRBV6-2/TRBV6-3,NA,TRBJ1-6,TGTGCCAGCAGTTACTCGACGGGGAATGGAGGGGATCGTAATTCACCCCTCCACTTT,CASSYSTGNGGDRNSPLHF
NA,TRBV29-1,NA,TRBJ1-2,TGCAGCGTCCAGAGGGGCGGCTACACGGATGGCTACACCTTC,CSVQRGGYTDGYTF
NA,TRBV24-1,NA,TRBJ2-7,TGTGCCACCAGTGATTCGGGTGGCGAGCAGTACTTC,CATSDSGGEQYF
NA,TRBV27,TRBD2,TRBJ2-3,TGTGCCAGCAAGGGACTAGCGGTAGGGGGTACGCAGTATTTT,CASKGLAVGGTQYF
NA,TRBV3-1/TRBV3-2,NA,TRBJ1-3,TGTGCCAGCAGCCAAGGAAATTCGGGGAAGGTCTCTGGAAACACCATATATTTT,CASSQGNSGKVSGNTIYF
NA,TRBV27,TRBD1,TRBJ1-2,TGTGCCAGCAGTATGGGACAGGGACGCTATGGCTACACCTTC,CASSMGQGRYGYTF
NA,TRBV6-5,TRBD1,TRBJ2-1,TGTGCCAGCAGACTTGGGACAGTCAATGAGCAGTTCTTC,CASRLGTVNEQFF
NA,TRBV14,TRBD1,TRBJ1-2,TGTGCCAGCAGCCGAGACAGGGAATTCTATGGCTACACCTTC,CASSRDREFYGYTF
NA,TRBV15,TRBD2,TRBJ2-7,TGTGCCACCAGCAGAGATAGGGTGCTAGCGGGGAACGAGCAGTACTTC,CATSRDRVLAGNEQYF
NA,TRBV9,TRBD2,TRBJ2-5,TGTGCCAGCAGCGTAGGTCCAGCGGGGGGAACGGAGACCCAGTACTTC,CASSVGPAGGTETQYF
few,TRBV27,NA,TRBJ1-5,TGTGCCAGCATGGGGGGGGGATTCAACGGCAATCAGCCCCAGCATTTT,CASMGGGFNGNQPQHF
NA,TRBV7-2,TRBD2,TRBJ2-7,TGTGCCAGCAGCTTATGGTCGGGGGGCTACGAGCAGTACTTC,CASSLWSGGYEQYF
NA,TRBV7-2,NA,TRBJ1-4,TGTGCCAGCAGCTTTTATCTGGGGGGAGAAAAACTGTTTTTT,CASSFYLGGEKLFF
NA,TRBV5-1,NA,TRBJ1-6,TGCGCCAGCAGCTTGGTCGGGGCGTCCTATAATTCACCCCTCCACTTT,CASSLVGASYNSPLHF
NA,TRBV7-9,NA,TRBJ2-2,TGTGCCAGCAGCTTAGACGGACAAAACACCGGGGAGCTGTTTTTT,CASSLDGQNTGELFF
NA,TRBV11-2,NA,TRBJ2-7,TGTGCCAGCAGCCCCCGCAGGCAGAGCTCCTACGAGCAGTACTTC,CASSPRRQSSYEQYF
NA,TRBV5-6,NA,TRBJ1-1,TGTGCCAGCAGCCCCGGGGCGAACACTGAAGCTTTCTTT,CASSPGANTEAFF